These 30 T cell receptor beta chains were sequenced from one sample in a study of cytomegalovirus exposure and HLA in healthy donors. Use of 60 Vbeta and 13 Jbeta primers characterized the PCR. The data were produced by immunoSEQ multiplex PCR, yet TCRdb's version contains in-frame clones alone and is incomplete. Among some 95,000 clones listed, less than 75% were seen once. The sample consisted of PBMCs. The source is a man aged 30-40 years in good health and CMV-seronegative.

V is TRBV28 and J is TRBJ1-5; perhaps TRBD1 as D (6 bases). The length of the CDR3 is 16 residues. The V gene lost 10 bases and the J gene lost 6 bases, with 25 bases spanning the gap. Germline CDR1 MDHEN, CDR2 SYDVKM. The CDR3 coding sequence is TGTGCCATCCAGACCGCCCGACAGGCAAGTAGTCAGCCCCAGCATTTT. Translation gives CAIQTARQASSQPQHF.

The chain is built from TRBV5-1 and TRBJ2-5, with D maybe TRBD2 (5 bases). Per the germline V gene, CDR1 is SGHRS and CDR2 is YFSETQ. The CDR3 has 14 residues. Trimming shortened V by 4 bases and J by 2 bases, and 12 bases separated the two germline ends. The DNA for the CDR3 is TGCGCCAGCAGCATGAGGGCCCCACAAGAGACCCAGTACTTC. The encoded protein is CASSMRAPQETQYF.

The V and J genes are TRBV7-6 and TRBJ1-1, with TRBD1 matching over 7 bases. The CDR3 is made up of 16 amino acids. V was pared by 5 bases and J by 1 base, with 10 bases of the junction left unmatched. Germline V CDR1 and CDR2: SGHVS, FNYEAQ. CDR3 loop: CASSILLDRPNTEAFF. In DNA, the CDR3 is TGTGCCAGCAGCATTTTATTGGACAGGCCGAACACTGAAGCTTTCTTT.

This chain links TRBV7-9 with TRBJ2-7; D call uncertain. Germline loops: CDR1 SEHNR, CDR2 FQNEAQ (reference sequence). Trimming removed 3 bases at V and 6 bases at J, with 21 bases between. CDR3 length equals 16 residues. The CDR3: CASSLDVGEAWSEQYF. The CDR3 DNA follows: TGTGCCAGCAGCTTGGATGTAGGAGAAGCCTGGTCCGAGCAGTACTTC.

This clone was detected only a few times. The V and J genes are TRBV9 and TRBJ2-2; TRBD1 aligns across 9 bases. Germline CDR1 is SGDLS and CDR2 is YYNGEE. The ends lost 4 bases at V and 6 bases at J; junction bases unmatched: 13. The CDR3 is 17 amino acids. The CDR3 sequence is CASSPTRDRVTPGELFF. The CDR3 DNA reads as TGTGCCAGCAGCCCTACCCGGGACAGGGTGACGCCCGGGGAGCTGTTTTTT.

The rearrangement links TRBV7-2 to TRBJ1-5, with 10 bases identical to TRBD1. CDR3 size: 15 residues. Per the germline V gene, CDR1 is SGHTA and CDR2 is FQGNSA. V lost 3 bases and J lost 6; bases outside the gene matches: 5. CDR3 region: CASSFDRGQAQPQHF. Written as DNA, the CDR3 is TGTGCCAGCAGCTTTGACAGGGGGCAAGCTCAGCCCCAGCATTTT.

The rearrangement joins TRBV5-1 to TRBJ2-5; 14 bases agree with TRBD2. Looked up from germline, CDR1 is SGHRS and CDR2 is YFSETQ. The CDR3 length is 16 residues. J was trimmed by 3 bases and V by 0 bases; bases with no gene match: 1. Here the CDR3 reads CASSLAGLAGEETQYF. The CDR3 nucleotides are TGCGCCAGCAGCTTGGCGGGACTAGCGGGGGAAGAGACCCAGTACTTC.

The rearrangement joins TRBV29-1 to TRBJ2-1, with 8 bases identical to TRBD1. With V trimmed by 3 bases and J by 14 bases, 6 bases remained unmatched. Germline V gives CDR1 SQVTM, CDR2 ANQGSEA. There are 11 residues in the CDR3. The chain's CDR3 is CSVDRGRIKFF. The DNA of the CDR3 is TGCAGCGTTGACAGGGGGCGCATCAAGTTCTTC.

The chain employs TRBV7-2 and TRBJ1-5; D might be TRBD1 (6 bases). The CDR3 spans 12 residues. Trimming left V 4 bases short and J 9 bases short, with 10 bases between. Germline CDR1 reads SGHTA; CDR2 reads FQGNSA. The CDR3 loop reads CASSSPRGPQHF. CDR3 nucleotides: TGTGCCAGCAGCTCCCCCAGGGGGCCCCAGCATTTT. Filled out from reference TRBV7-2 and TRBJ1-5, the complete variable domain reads GAGVSQSPSNKVTEKGKDVELRCDPISGHTALYWYRQSLGQGLEFLIYFQGNSAPDKSGLPSDRFSAERTGGSVSTLTIQRTQQEDSAVYLCASSSPRGPQHFGDGTRLSIL.

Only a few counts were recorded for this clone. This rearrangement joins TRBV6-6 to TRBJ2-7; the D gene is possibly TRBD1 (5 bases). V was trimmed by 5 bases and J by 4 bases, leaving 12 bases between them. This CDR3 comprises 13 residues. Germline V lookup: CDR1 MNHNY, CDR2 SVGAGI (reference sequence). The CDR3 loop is CASSPKGLYEQYF. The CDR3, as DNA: TGTGCCAGCAGTCCCAAGGGGTTGTACGAGCAGTACTTC.

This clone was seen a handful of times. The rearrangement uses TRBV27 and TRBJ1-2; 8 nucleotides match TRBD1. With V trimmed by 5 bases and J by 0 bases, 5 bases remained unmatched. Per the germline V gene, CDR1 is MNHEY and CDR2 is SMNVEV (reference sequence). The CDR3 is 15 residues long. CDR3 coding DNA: TGTGCCAGCAGTCCCACGACAGGGGCTAACTATGGCTACACCTTC. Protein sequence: CASSPTTGANYGYTF.

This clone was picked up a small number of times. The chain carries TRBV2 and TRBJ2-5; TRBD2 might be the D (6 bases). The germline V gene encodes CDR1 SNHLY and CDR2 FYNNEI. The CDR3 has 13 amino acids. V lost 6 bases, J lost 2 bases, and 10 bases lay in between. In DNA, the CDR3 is TGTGCCAGCAGGCGGGACTCACAAGAGACCCAGTACTTC. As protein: CASRRDSQETQYF.

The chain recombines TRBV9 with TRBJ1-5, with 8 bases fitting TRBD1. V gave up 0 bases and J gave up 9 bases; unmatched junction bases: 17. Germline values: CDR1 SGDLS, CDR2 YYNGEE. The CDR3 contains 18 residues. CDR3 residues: CASSVVSRQGAFILPQHF. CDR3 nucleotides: TGTGCCAGCAGCGTAGTCTCGCGGCAGGGGGCGTTCATTCTGCCCCAGCATTTT.

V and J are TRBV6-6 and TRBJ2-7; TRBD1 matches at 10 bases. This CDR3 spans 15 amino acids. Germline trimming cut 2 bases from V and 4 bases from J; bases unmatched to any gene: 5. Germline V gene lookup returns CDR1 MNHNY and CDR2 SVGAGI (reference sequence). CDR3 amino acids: CASSYPGQGTYEQYF. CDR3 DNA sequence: TGTGCCAGCAGTTACCCGGGACAGGGGACGTACGAGCAGTACTTC.

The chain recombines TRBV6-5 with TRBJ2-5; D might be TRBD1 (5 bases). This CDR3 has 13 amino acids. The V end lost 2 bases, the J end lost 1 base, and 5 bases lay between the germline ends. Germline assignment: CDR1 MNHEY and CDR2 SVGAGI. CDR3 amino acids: CASSYDSQETQYF. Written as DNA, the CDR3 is TGTGCCAGCAGTTACGACAGCCAAGAGACCCAGTACTTC.

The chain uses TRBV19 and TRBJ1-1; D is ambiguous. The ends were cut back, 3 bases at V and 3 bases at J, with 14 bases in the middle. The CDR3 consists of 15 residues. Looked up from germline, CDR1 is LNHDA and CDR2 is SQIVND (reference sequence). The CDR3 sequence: CASSMARGTYTEAFF. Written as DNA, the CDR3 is TGTGCCAGTAGTATGGCTCGGGGTACTTACACTGAAGCTTTCTTT.

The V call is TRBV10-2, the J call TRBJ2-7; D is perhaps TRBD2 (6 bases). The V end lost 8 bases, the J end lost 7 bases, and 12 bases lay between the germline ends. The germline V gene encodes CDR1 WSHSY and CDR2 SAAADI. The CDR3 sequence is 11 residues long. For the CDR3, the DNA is TGCGCCAGCGCCACTAGCTTTGAGCAGTACTTC. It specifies CASATSFEQYF.

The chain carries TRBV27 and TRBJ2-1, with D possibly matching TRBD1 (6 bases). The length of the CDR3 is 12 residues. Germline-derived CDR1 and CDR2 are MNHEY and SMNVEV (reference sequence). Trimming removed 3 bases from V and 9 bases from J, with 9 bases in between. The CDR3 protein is CASSFPRGEQFF. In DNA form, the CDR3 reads TGTGCCAGCAGTTTTCCCAGGGGTGAGCAGTTCTTC.

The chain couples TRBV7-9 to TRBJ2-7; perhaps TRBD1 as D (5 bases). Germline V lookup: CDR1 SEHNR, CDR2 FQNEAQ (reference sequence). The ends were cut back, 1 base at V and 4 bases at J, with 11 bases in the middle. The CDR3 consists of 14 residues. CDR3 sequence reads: CASSLEGALYEQYF. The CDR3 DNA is TGTGCCAGCAGCTTAGAAGGGGCCCTATACGAGCAGTACTTC.

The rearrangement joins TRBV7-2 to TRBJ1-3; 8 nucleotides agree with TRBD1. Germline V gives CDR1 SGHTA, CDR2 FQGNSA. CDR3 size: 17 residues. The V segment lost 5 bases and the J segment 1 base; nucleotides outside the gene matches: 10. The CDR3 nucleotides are TGTGCCAGCAGCCCCATAGGGACAGGATCGTCTGGAAACACCATATATTTT. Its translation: CASSPIGTGSSGNTIYF.

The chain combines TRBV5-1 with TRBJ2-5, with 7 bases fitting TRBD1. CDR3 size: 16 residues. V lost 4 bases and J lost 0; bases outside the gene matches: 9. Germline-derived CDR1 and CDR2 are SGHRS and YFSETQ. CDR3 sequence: CASSEGAMSYQETQYF. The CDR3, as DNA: TGCGCCAGCAGCGAGGGGGCCATGTCGTACCAAGAGACCCAGTACTTC.

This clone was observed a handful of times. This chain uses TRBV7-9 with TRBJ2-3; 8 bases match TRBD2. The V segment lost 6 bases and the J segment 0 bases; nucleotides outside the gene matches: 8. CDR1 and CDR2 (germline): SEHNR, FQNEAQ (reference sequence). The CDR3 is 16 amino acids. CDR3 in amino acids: CASSESSGGSTDTQYF. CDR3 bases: TGTGCCAGCAGTGAATCAAGCGGGGGTAGCACAGATACGCAGTATTTT.

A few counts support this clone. CDR3 residues: CASSSPTSGYYNEQFF. The CDR3 DNA reads as TGTGCCAGCAGTTCCCCCACTAGCGGATACTACAATGAGCAGTTCTTC. The V call is TRBV6-5, the J call TRBJ2-1; the match to TRBD2 covers 8 bases. In germline, CDR1 is MNHEY, CDR2 SVGAGI. V dropped 4 bases and J dropped 3; count of bases not matched to a gene: 8. CDR3 length: 16 residues.

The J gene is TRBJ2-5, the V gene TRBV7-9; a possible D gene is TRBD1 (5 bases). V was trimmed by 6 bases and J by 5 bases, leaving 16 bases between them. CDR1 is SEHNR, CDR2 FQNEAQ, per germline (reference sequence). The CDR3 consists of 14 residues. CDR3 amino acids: CASRPLIAGETQYF. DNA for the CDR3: TGTGCCAGCAGACCCCTCATAGCAGGGGAGACCCAGTACTTC. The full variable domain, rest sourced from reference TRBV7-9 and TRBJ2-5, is DTGVSQNPRHKITKRGQNVTFRCDPISEHNRLYWYRQTLGQGPEFLTYFQNEAQLEKSRLLSDRFSAERPKGSFSTLEIQRTEQGDSAMYLCASRPLIAGETQYFGPGTRLLVL.

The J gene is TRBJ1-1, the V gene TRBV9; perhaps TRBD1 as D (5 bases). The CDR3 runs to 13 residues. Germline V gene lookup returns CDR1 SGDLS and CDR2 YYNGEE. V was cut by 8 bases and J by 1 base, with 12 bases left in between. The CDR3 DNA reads TGTGCCAGTTCCCGGGGGGGGAACACTGAAGCTTTCTTT. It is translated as CASSRGGNTEAFF.

The CDR3 spells CASSIKAGVADTQYF. The CDR3 bases are TGTGCCAGTAGTATAAAAGCGGGAGTTGCAGATACGCAGTATTTT. The genes are TRBV19 and TRBJ2-3, with 8 nucleotides matching TRBD2. CDR1 is LNHDA and CDR2 is SQIVND in the germline V gene (reference sequence). CDR3 size: 15 residues. V was pared by 2 bases and J by 4 bases, with 5 bases of the junction left unmatched. Together with reference TRBV19 and TRBJ2-3, the CDR3 gives the full variable domain: DGGITQSPKYLFRKEGQNVTLSCEQNLNHDAMYWYRQDPGQGLRLIYYSQIVNDFQKGDIAEGYSVSREKKESFPLTVTSAQKNPTAFYLCASSIKAGVADTQYFGPGTRLTVL.

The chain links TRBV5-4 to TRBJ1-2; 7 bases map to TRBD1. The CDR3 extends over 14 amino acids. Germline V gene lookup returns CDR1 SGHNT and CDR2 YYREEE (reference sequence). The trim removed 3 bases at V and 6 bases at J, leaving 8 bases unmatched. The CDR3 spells CASSSLTGVDGYTF. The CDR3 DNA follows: TGTGCCAGCAGCTCACTCACAGGGGTCGATGGCTACACCTTC. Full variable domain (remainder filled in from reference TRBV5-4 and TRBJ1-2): ETGVTQSPTHLIKTRGQQVTLRCSSQSGHNTVSWYQQALGQGPQFIFQYYREEENGRGNFPPRFSGLQFPNYSSELNVNALELDDSALYLCASSSLTGVDGYTFGSGTRLTVV.

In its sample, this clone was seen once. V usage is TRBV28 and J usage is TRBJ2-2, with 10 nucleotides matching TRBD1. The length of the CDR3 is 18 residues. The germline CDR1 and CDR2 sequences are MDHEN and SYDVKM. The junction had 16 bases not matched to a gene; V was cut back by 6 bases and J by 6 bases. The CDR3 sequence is CASSTNWRDRGVSGELFF. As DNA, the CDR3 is TGTGCCAGCAGCACAAATTGGAGGGACAGGGGAGTTTCCGGGGAGCTGTTTTTT. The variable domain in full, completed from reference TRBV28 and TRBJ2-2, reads DVKVTQSSRYLVKRTGEKVFLECVQDMDHENMFWYRQDPGLGLRLIYFSYDVKMKEKGDIPEGYSVSREKKERFSLILESASTNQTSMYLCASSTNWRDRGVSGELFFGEGSRLTVL.

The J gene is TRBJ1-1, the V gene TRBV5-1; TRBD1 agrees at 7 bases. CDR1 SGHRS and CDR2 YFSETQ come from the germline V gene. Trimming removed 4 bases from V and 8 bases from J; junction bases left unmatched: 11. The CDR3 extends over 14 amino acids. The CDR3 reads CASSHRITGEEAFF. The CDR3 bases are TGCGCCAGCAGCCACCGAATTACAGGGGAAGAAGCTTTCTTT.

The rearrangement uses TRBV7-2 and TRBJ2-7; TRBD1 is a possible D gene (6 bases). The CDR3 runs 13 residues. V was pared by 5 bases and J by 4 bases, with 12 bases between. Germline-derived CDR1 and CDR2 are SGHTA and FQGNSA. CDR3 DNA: TGTGCCAGCAGCCCTGGACAGAAATACGAGCAGTACTTC. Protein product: CASSPGQKYEQYF.